This T cell receptor beta chain was observed in a study of blood T cell repertoires in COVID-19. In the source study's methods: Researchers report that nucleated cell counts were estimated from reference gene primer amplification. TCRdb's copy holds only in-frame clones and misses some; the assay was immunoSEQ multiplex PCR. D and trimming were read from the DNA, whereas the V and J calls and clone size are those reported in that table. The sample includes about 350,000 clones, about 90% of them seen just once. From germline, CDR1 is SGDLS and CDR2 YYNGEE. The CDR3 runs 15 residues. Trimming shortened V by 2 bases and J by 5 bases, and 17 bases separated the two germline ends. Participant ages covered roughly 18 to 89 years across 24 US areas. Each exposed participant met a COVID-19 case in the 2 weeks preceding study entry.

The chain joins TRBV9 to TRBJ2-7; D is possibly TRBD2 (5 bases). The receptor was isolated from a woman in her twenties or thirties who had been exposed to COVID-19. Sequenced: PBMCs or T cells enriched from blood (not recorded which). For the CDR3, the DNA is TGTGCCAGCAGCGTCAAACACCACGGTAGCGACGAGCAGTACTTC. It translates to CASSVKHHGSDEQYF. The full variable domain, completed using reference TRBV9 and TRBJ2-7, is DSGVTQTPKHLITATGQRVTLRCSPRSGDLSVYWYQQSLDQGLQFLIQYYNGEERAKGNILERFSAQQFPDLHSELNLSSLELGDSALYFCASSVKHHGSDEQYFGPGTRLTVT.